The clone carrying this T cell receptor beta chain was counted a few times. The antigen is undetermined. From alopecia areata patients, lesional scalp punch biopsies and peripheral blood were collected. Using a FACSAria, the CD4+ and CD8+ T cells were sorted from the PBMCs. Extraction and reverse transcription of RNA yielded cDNA as the sequencing template. Using immunoSEQ multiplex PCR, the repertoire was profiled, and TCRdb retains in-frame clones only, with some absent. The sample has about 150,000 clones; 40% to 65% are singletons. The data derive from a study of CD8+ T cells in alopecia areata. CDR1 SGHRS and CDR2 YFSETQ come from the germline V gene. The CDR3 extends over 13 amino acids. Trimming pared 4 bases from V and 9 bases from J, leaving 14 bases between. Study observations and caveats: The study found TCR sharing across patients less clear than in mice, possibly for HLA reasons.

The clonotype was recovered from a human donor with alopecia areata. J is TRBJ2-1 and V is TRBV5-1; D call uncertain. This specimen consisted of CD8+ T cells sorted from blood, obtained at week 0. The CDR3 sequence is CASSTTKGGEQFF. Here the CDR3 DNA reads TGCGCCAGCAGCACAACCAAGGGTGGTGAGCAGTTCTTC.